One and the same sample provided the 5 T cell receptor beta chains below, sequenced in a study of blood T cell repertoires in COVID-19. Profiled with immunoSEQ multiplex PCR; TCRdb holds only in-frame clones, not every one. There are some 240,000 clones in the sample; about 91% occur only once, and roughly 5% lies in the top ten. Sequenced material: peripheral blood. The source is a woman in her 40s who had recovered from COVID-19.

The V and J genes are TRBV7-9 and TRBJ2-2; TRBD2 might be the D (5 bases). The V gene's germline CDR1 is SEHNR and CDR2 FQNEAQ (reference sequence). The V end lost 2 bases, the J end lost 3 bases, and 13 bases lay between the germline ends. This CDR3 region has 16 residues. DNA of the CDR3: TGTGCCAGCAGCTTACTAAGCGGCAGGTACACCGGGGAGCTGTTTTTT. Protein sequence: CASSLLSGRYTGELFF.

This clone was observed at least ten times. The gene calls are TRBV9 and TRBJ2-1; possible D gene TRBD2, 6 bases. V was pared by 0 bases and J by 9 bases, with 13 bases between. The CDR3 is 14 residues long. The germline gives CDR1 SGDLS, CDR2 YYNGEE. The CDR3: CASSVAGVGVEQFF. In DNA, the CDR3 is TGTGCCAGCAGCGTAGCGGGAGTAGGGGTTGAGCAGTTCTTC.

The V gene is TRBV11-3, the J gene TRBJ2-2; 11 bases map to TRBD1. In germline, CDR1 is SGHNT, CDR2 YENEEA. V dropped 4 bases and J dropped 5; count of bases not matched to a gene: 15. The CDR3 extends over 19 amino acids. CDR3 region: CASSSWTGGLSLKTGELFF. CDR3 coding DNA: TGTGCCAGCAGCTCCTGGACAGGGGGCCTTAGTTTGAAAACCGGGGAGCTGTTTTTT.

This chain uses TRBV20-1 with TRBJ1-5; weak D call: TRBD1 (5 bases). Trimming cost V 3 bases and J 2 bases, with 11 bases left between them. The CDR3 is made up of 14 amino acids. Germline assignment: CDR1 DFQATT and CDR2 SNEGSKA (reference sequence). The CDR3 DNA is TGCAGTGCTAGTGTGGGGGGACGCAATCAGCCCCAGCATTTT. Protein: CSASVGGRNQPQHF.

The chain recombines TRBV11-2 with TRBJ2-1; no reliable D call. The CDR3 is made up of 15 amino acids. Trimming removed 4 bases at V and 8 bases at J, with 18 bases between. CDR1 SGHAT and CDR2 FQNNGV come from the germline V gene. Here the CDR3 reads CASSSPRISVHEQFF. CDR3 bases: TGTGCCAGCAGCTCGCCTCGGATAAGCGTGCATGAGCAGTTCTTC.